This TCR beta chain is drawn from a study of T cells in Graves' hyperthyroidism and ophthalmopathy. This clonotype was detected many times. Authors of the study amplified TCR beta CDR3 regions from RNA transcripts. First-round RT-PCR of the TCR CDR3 relied on the HTBI primer set. TCRdb reanalysed the multiplex PCR reads using MiXCR and keeps one entry per CDR3 protein. The repertoire holds around 280,000 distinct CDR3 sequences, with about 14% as singletons. Germline trimming cut 5 bases from V and 7 bases from J; bases unmatched to any gene: 9. CDR1 and CDR2 from the germline V gene are LGHDT and YNNKEL (reference sequence). The CDR3 has 15 residues.

The origin of this receptor is a woman between 25 and 40 years old with Graves' hyperthyroidism that later progressed to Graves' ophthalmopathy. The sequencing input was blood. This chain uses TRBV3-1 with TRBJ1-5, with 9 bases fitting TRBD1. As DNA, the CDR3 is TGTGCCAGCAGCTTACAGGGGGCAATAGGGCAGCCCCAGCATTTT. Translating it yields CASSLQGAIGQPQHF.